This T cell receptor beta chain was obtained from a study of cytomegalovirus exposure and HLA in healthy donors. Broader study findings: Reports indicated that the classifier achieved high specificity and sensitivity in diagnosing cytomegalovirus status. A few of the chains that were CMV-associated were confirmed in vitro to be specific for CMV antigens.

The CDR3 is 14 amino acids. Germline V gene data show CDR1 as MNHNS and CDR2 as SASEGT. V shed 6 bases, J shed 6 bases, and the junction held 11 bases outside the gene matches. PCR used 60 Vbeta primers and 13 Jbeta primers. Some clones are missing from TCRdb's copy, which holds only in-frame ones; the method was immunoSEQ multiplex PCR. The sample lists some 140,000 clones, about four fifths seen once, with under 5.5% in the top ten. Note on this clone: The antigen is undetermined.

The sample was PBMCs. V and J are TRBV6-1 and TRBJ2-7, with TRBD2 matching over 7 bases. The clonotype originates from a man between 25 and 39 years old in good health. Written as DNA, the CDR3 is TGTGCCAGCAGGACGGGACCCCCGGGGGGCGAGCAGTACTTC. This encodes CASRTGPPGGEQYF.